A selection of T cell receptor beta chains follows, all from one sample in a study of beta chain features in type 1 diabetes. The assay was immunoSEQ multiplex PCR, and TCRdb's table has in-frame clones only and misses some. The table has 300,000 to 350,000 clones, 7.5% to 9% seen once. Source material: central memory CD4+ T cells from blood. The receptor set was obtained from a woman aged 18 to 35 in good health. Each CDR3 is given with its conserved first and last residue. The order of the fields is clone size, V gene, D gene, J gene, CDR3 DNA, CDR3 protein. A D gene is named only where the DNA matches it firmly. Clone size is shown for a subset of rows, as once, few, many or a class of expanded clone.

abundance: .; v_gene: TRBV10-3; d_gene: .; j_gene: TRBJ2-3; CDR3nt: TGTGCCATCAGTGCCGGCGGACTCACAGATACGCAGTATTTT; CDR3aa: CAISAGGLTDTQYF
abundance: many; v_gene: TRBV2; d_gene: .; j_gene: TRBJ1-1; CDR3nt: TGTGCCAGCTATAGGGGAGGGACTGAAGCTTTCTTT; CDR3aa: CASYRGGTEAFF
abundance: few; v_gene: TRBV14; d_gene: .; j_gene: TRBJ2-3; CDR3nt: TGTGCCAGCAGCCAAGTCCGGGGGGCAGGAGGGCAGTATTTT; CDR3aa: CASSQVRGAGGQYF
abundance: .; v_gene: TRBV7-2; d_gene: TRBD2; j_gene: TRBJ2-2; CDR3nt: TGTGCCAGCCATGCGGGTGGCGGGAGGGCCGGGGAGCTGTTTTTT; CDR3aa: CASHAGGGRAGELFF
abundance: .; v_gene: TRBV6-1; d_gene: .; j_gene: TRBJ2-7; CDR3nt: TGTGCCAGCAGTTATGCCCGGGACTCCTACGAGCAGTACTTC; CDR3aa: CASSYARDSYEQYF
abundance: .; v_gene: TRBV7-2; d_gene: .; j_gene: TRBJ2-3; CDR3nt: TGTGCCAGCAGCTTGGAGCTGGGGGCAGATACGCAGTATTTT; CDR3aa: CASSLELGADTQYF
abundance: few; v_gene: TRBV4-3; d_gene: .; j_gene: TRBJ1-1; CDR3nt: TGCGCCAGCAGCCAAGGGGTATGGGGACGGGTAACTGAAGCTTTCTTT; CDR3aa: CASSQGVWGRVTEAFF
abundance: .; v_gene: TRBV28; d_gene: TRBD1; j_gene: TRBJ2-6; CDR3nt: TGTGCCAGCAGTTTATGGGACAGGGTTTCCTCTGGGGCCAACGTCCTGACTTTC; CDR3aa: CASSLWDRVSSGANVLTF
abundance: .; v_gene: TRBV7-3; d_gene: .; j_gene: TRBJ2-5; CDR3nt: TGTGCCAGCAGCTTAGCTTTCTCTGAGACCCAGTACTTC; CDR3aa: CASSLAFSETQYF
abundance: .; v_gene: TRBV29-1; d_gene: TRBD2; j_gene: TRBJ2-3; CDR3nt: TGCAGCGCCACCGGGGGGAACACAGATACGCAGTATTTT; CDR3aa: CSATGGNTDTQYF
abundance: .; v_gene: TRBV29-1; d_gene: TRBD2; j_gene: TRBJ2-3; CDR3nt: TGCAGCGTAGCCGGGACTAGCGGCACAGATACGCAGTATTTT; CDR3aa: CSVAGTSGTDTQYF
abundance: .; v_gene: TRBV5-6; d_gene: .; j_gene: TRBJ2-2; CDR3nt: TGTGCCAGCAGCCCAATTGGGGTCGCTGCGAACACCGGGGAGCTGTTTTTT; CDR3aa: CASSPIGVAANTGELFF
abundance: .; v_gene: TRBV29-1; d_gene: .; j_gene: TRBJ2-4; CDR3nt: TGCAGCGTTGAAGCAGATAAAAACATTCAGTACTTC; CDR3aa: CSVEADKNIQYF
abundance: .; v_gene: TRBV7-9; d_gene: TRBD1; j_gene: TRBJ1-2; CDR3nt: TGTGCCAGCAGCCATAAGGACAGGGATAACTATGGCTACACCTTC; CDR3aa: CASSHKDRDNYGYTF
abundance: many; v_gene: TRBV2; d_gene: .; j_gene: TRBJ2-6; CDR3nt: TGTGCCAGCGGGGACTCTGGGGCCAACGTCCTGACTTTC; CDR3aa: CASGDSGANVLTF
abundance: few; v_gene: TRBV10-3; d_gene: TRBD2; j_gene: TRBJ2-3; CDR3nt: TGTGCCACCGCTCTTATTAGCGGGAGGGACACAGATACGCAGTATTTT; CDR3aa: CATALISGRDTDTQYF
abundance: .; v_gene: TRBV10-3; d_gene: TRBD2; j_gene: TRBJ2-1; CDR3nt: TGTGCCATCAGTGACGGAACTAGCGGGAGCAATGAGCAGTTCTTC; CDR3aa: CAISDGTSGSNEQFF
abundance: few; v_gene: TRBV28; d_gene: .; j_gene: TRBJ1-1; CDR3nt: TGTGCCAGCAGTCTTGGAGACCGCTCTGAAGCTTTCTTT; CDR3aa: CASSLGDRSEAFF
abundance: few; v_gene: TRBV10-3; d_gene: .; j_gene: TRBJ2-7; CDR3nt: TGTGCCATCAGTGAGTCGTTTACAGGACGGGGTGAGCAGTACTTC; CDR3aa: CAISESFTGRGEQYF
abundance: .; v_gene: TRBV7-7; d_gene: TRBD1; j_gene: TRBJ2-2; CDR3nt: TGTGCTAGCAGCCCAGGACAGGGGAGCACCGGGGAGCTGTTTTTT; CDR3aa: CASSPGQGSTGELFF
abundance: .; v_gene: TRBV20-1; d_gene: .; j_gene: TRBJ2-7; CDR3nt: TGCAGTGCTAGGGAATACGAGCAGTACTTC; CDR3aa: CSAREYEQYF
abundance: .; v_gene: TRBV28; d_gene: .; j_gene: TRBJ2-7; CDR3nt: TGTGCCAGCAGGTTCCGGGACTACGAGCAGTACTTC; CDR3aa: CASRFRDYEQYF
abundance: few; v_gene: TRBV7-2; d_gene: TRBD1; j_gene: TRBJ2-5; CDR3nt: TGTGCCAGCACCGGACAGGGTGGAAAGACCCAGTACTTC; CDR3aa: CASTGQGGKTQYF
abundance: many; v_gene: TRBV14; d_gene: .; j_gene: TRBJ2-6; CDR3nt: TGTGCCAGCAGTCGGACAGCTGGGGCCAACGTCCTGACTTTC; CDR3aa: CASSRTAGANVLTF
abundance: few; v_gene: TRBV14; d_gene: .; j_gene: TRBJ1-2; CDR3nt: TGTGCCAGCAGCCAAGACGTCCTTTATGGCTACACCTTC; CDR3aa: CASSQDVLYGYTF
abundance: few; v_gene: TRBV28; d_gene: .; j_gene: TRBJ1-2; CDR3nt: TGTGCCAGCAGTTTAGGACAGAACTATGGCTACACCTTC; CDR3aa: CASSLGQNYGYTF
abundance: .; v_gene: TRBV6-5; d_gene: .; j_gene: TRBJ2-3; CDR3nt: TGTGCCAGCAGTTTGGCAGGGACTAGCACAGATACGCAGTATTTT; CDR3aa: CASSLAGTSTDTQYF
abundance: many; v_gene: TRBV2; d_gene: .; j_gene: TRBJ2-7; CDR3nt: TGTGCCAGCCGCCAAGGAAGACCCTACGAGCAGTACTTC; CDR3aa: CASRQGRPYEQYF
abundance: .; v_gene: TRBV10-3; d_gene: TRBD1; j_gene: TRBJ2-2; CDR3nt: TGTGCCATCAGTGAGCCCCAGGGGGCGAGAGACACCGGGGAGCTGTTTTTT; CDR3aa: CAISEPQGARDTGELFF
abundance: many; v_gene: TRBV2; d_gene: TRBD2; j_gene: TRBJ2-7; CDR3nt: TGTGCCACCAAAAGCGGGAGCGCCTCCTACGAGCAGTACTTC; CDR3aa: CATKSGSASYEQYF
abundance: few; v_gene: TRBV11-1; d_gene: .; j_gene: TRBJ2-1; CDR3nt: TGTGCCAGCAGCTTAGACACTGAGCATGAGCAGTTCTTC; CDR3aa: CASSLDTEHEQFF
abundance: .; v_gene: TRBV7-9; d_gene: TRBD1; j_gene: TRBJ1-5; CDR3nt: TGTGCCAGCAGCTTAGACCTGGGACAGGGCGATCAGCCCCAGCATTTT; CDR3aa: CASSLDLGQGDQPQHF
abundance: .; v_gene: TRBV19; d_gene: .; j_gene: TRBJ2-5; CDR3nt: TGTGCCAGTAGTATTGTTTTCCAAGAGACCCAGTACTTC; CDR3aa: CASSIVFQETQYF
abundance: few; v_gene: TRBV6-5; d_gene: TRBD2; j_gene: TRBJ2-1; CDR3nt: TGTGCCAGCAGCTTGGGACTAGTCGGCAACAATGAGCAGTTCTTC; CDR3aa: CASSLGLVGNNEQFF
abundance: few; v_gene: TRBV18; d_gene: TRBD2; j_gene: TRBJ2-7; CDR3nt: TGTGCCAGCTCACCCCTAGGCGGTAGCGGGGCCTACGAGCAGTACTTC; CDR3aa: CASSPLGGSGAYEQYF
abundance: few; v_gene: TRBV27; d_gene: TRBD1; j_gene: TRBJ1-5; CDR3nt: TGTGCCAGCAGTTTTTCCGGGACAGGTAGTAATCAGCCCCAGCATTTT; CDR3aa: CASSFSGTGSNQPQHF
abundance: .; v_gene: TRBV5-1; d_gene: TRBD1; j_gene: TRBJ2-7; CDR3nt: TGCGCCAGCAGCTTGGGCTGGACAGGGGTCGACTACGAGCAGTACTTC; CDR3aa: CASSLGWTGVDYEQYF
abundance: .; v_gene: TRBV14; d_gene: .; j_gene: TRBJ1-4; CDR3nt: TGTGCCAGCAGCCAAACAGGGCTGGGGGAAAAACTGTTTTTT; CDR3aa: CASSQTGLGEKLFF
abundance: .; v_gene: TRBV4-3; d_gene: .; j_gene: TRBJ2-3; CDR3nt: TGCGCCAGCAGCCAGACAGGCTTCACAGATACGCAGTATTTT; CDR3aa: CASSQTGFTDTQYF
abundance: few; v_gene: TRBV6-5; d_gene: .; j_gene: TRBJ1-3; CDR3nt: TGTGCCAGCAGTTACACCCGAGGGACCTCTGGAAACACCATATATTTT; CDR3aa: CASSYTRGTSGNTIYF
abundance: .; v_gene: TRBV7-6; d_gene: TRBD2; j_gene: TRBJ2-5; CDR3nt: TGTGCCAGCAGGCACTCTAGCGGGGTCCAAGAGACCCAGTACTTC; CDR3aa: CASRHSSGVQETQYF
abundance: .; v_gene: TRBV15; d_gene: .; j_gene: TRBJ1-2; CDR3nt: TGTGCCGCTAGCAGATCTCACTATGGCTACACCTTC; CDR3aa: CAASRSHYGYTF
abundance: .; v_gene: TRBV4-1; d_gene: TRBD2; j_gene: TRBJ2-1; CDR3nt: TGCGCCAGCAGCCACCTACCCCGGGGGGGGCGAAATGAGCAGTTCTTC; CDR3aa: CASSHLPRGGRNEQFF
abundance: few; v_gene: TRBV6-1; d_gene: TRBD1; j_gene: TRBJ1-2; CDR3nt: TGTGCCAGTCGATCCGGGACAGGCGACTATGGCTACACCTTC; CDR3aa: CASRSGTGDYGYTF
abundance: many; v_gene: TRBV5-4; d_gene: .; j_gene: TRBJ1-3; CDR3nt: TGTGCCAGCAGCTTGGCCGAGGCTGGAAACACCATATATTTT; CDR3aa: CASSLAEAGNTIYF
abundance: .; v_gene: TRBV5-4; d_gene: TRBD1; j_gene: TRBJ1-2; CDR3nt: TGTGCCAGCAGCAGGCACGGACAGGGGACCAACTATGGCTACACCTTC; CDR3aa: CASSRHGQGTNYGYTF
abundance: .; v_gene: TRBV11-1; d_gene: .; j_gene: TRBJ1-1; CDR3nt: TGTGCCAGCAGCCACAACAGGGCCTTGGGAAGTAACACTGAAGCTTTCTTT; CDR3aa: CASSHNRALGSNTEAFF
abundance: .; v_gene: TRBV18; d_gene: TRBD1; j_gene: TRBJ1-6; CDR3nt: TGTGCCAGCTCACGGGACAGTAATTCACCCCTCCACTTT; CDR3aa: CASSRDSNSPLHF